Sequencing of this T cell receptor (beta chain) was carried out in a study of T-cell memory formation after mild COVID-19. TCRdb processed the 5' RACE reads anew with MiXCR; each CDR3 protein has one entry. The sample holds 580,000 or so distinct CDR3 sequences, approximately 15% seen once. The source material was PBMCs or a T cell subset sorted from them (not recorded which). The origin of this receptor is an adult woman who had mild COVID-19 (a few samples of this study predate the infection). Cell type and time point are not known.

The CDR3 region is CASSSAEQYF. CDR3 coding DNA: TGTGCCAGCAGTTCTGCCGAGCAGTACTTC. The chain has TRBV12-3 or TRBV12-4 and TRBJ2-7; D not certain. Trimming removed 4 bases at V and 6 bases at J, with 4 bases between. The CDR3 has 10 residues.